Reported below is one T cell receptor (beta chain). What it binds is unknown. From RNA transcripts, TCR beta CDR3 regions were amplified. The primer set for the first-round RT-PCR of the TCR CDR3 was HTBI. One entry per CDR3 protein results from TCRdb running MiXCR on the multiplex PCR reads. This table has 550,000 to 700,000 distinct CDR3 sequences, roughly 15% appearing once. This sample was taken from a study of T cells in Graves' hyperthyroidism and ophthalmopathy. Trimming removed 0 bases from V and 1 base from J, with 13 bases in between. The CDR3 runs to 16 residues. From germline, CDR1 is SGHRS and CDR2 YFSETQ. Notes on the study in general: Among thyroid clonotypes expanded above 0.001, most also appeared in blood.

Disease duration was under 3 months in the ophthalmopathy patients, who also had a Clinical Activity Score of at least 3 and a NOSPECS grade of at least 4. Material for sequencing was blood. The V and J genes are TRBV5-1 and TRBJ2-5, with TRBD2 as a possible D gene (5 bases). The sequence was obtained from a woman in her thirties or forties with Graves' ophthalmopathy. CDR3 amino acids: CASSLAPGISQETQYF. The CDR3, as DNA: TGCGCCAGCAGCTTGGCCCCGGGAATAAGCCAAGAGACCCAGTACTTC.